The clone carrying this T cell receptor beta chain was seen only a few times. The entry originates in a study of human T cells and chemical hapten exposure. One entry per CDR3 protein, called by TCRdb with MiXCR from the RACE reads. The sample has 35,000 to 55,000 distinct CDR3 sequences, 9.6% seen once. Germline-derived CDR1 and CDR2 are SGDLS and YYNGEE. Trimming removed 0 bases from V and 2 bases from J, with 15 bases in between. The CDR3 length is 17 residues. Time point denoted: patch test 2, 6 weeks after DPC sensitization. Documented treatment: therapeutic diphenylcyclopropenone sensitization with weekly scalp DPC. RNA extraction used unfractionated whole blood as the source of total RNA. At patch-test visits, sampling came before the patch test.

Sequences were derived from whole blood, sampled in connection with sensitization to the hapten diphenylcyclopropenone (DPC). V usage is TRBV9 and J usage is TRBJ2-1; no definite D call. The sequence derives from a woman aged 30 to 39 with alopecia areata. Some clones in this sample may be carry-over from other donors' samples. The CDR3 coding sequence is TGTGCCAGCAGCGTAGGTTTAGGAACCCAGGCCTACAATGAGCAGTTCTTC. Translation gives CASSVGLGTQAYNEQFF.